The clone carrying this T cell receptor (beta chain) was seen more than once but under ten times. Inclusion characteristics of ophthalmopathy patients comprised a Clinical Activity Score of at least 3, a NOSPECS grade of at least 4, and duration under 3 months. The entry originates in a study of T cells in Graves' hyperthyroidism and ophthalmopathy. Study context: Peripheral blood specimens were obtained at initial diagnosis, prior to any treatment.

RNA transcripts provided the source from which TCR beta CDR3 regions were amplified. HTBI primers were used for first-round RT-PCR of the TCR CDR3. TCRdb re-derived calls from the multiplex PCR reads in MiXCR, one entry per CDR3 protein. The sample lists around 600,000 distinct CDR3 sequences, 13% to 15% seen once, with roughly 6.9% in the top ten. The CDR3 loop spans 14 amino acids. J was trimmed by 6 bases and V by 4 bases; bases with no gene match: 1. Germline V lookup: CDR1 SNHLY, CDR2 FYNNEI. This TCR came from a woman younger than 35 with Graves' ophthalmopathy. The chain has TRBV2 and TRBJ2-1, with 12 bases lining up with TRBD2. The sample was blood. DNA of the CDR3: TGTGCCAGCAGTGCTAGCGGGAGGGTCAATGAGCAGTTCTTC. Protein product: CASSASGRVNEQFF.